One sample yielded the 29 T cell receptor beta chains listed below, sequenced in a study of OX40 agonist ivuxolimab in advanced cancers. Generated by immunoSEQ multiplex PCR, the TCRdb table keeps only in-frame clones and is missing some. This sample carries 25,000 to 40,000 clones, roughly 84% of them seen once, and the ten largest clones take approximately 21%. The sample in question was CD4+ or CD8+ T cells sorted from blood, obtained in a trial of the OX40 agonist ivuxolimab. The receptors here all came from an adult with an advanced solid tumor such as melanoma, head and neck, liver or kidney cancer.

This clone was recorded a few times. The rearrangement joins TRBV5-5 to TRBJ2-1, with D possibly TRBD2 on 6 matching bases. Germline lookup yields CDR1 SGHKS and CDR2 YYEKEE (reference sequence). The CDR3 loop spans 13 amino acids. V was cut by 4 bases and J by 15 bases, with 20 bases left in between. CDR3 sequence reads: CASSIRREGVWFF. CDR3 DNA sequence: TGTGCCAGCAGCATCCGGAGGGAAGGGGTTTGGTTCTTC.

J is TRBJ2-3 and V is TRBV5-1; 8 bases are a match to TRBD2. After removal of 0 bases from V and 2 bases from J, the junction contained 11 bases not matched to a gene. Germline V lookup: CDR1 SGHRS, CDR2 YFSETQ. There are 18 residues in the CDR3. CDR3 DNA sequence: TGCGCCAGCAGCTTGGTCCCCGGGGTAGCGGGGAACACAGATACGCAGTATTTT. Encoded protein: CASSLVPGVAGNTDTQYF.

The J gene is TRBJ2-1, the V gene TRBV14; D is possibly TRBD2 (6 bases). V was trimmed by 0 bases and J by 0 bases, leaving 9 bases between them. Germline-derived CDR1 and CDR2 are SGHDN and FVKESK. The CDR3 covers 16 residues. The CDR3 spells CASSQDPGSSYNEQFF. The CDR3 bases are TGTGCCAGCAGCCAAGATCCCGGGAGCTCCTACAATGAGCAGTTCTTC.

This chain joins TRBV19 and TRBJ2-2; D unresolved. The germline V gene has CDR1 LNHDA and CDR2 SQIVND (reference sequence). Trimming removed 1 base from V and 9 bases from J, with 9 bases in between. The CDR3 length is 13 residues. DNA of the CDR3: TGTGCCAGTAGTATAGTAGGGCAACGGGAGCTGTTTTTT. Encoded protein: CASSIVGQRELFF.

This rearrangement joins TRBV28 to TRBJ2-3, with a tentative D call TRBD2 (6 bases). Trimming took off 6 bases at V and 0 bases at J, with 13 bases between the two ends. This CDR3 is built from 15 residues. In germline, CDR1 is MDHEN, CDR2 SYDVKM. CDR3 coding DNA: TGTGCCAGCAGACCCCGGGGGTTAAGCACAGATACGCAGTATTTT. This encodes CASRPRGLSTDTQYF.

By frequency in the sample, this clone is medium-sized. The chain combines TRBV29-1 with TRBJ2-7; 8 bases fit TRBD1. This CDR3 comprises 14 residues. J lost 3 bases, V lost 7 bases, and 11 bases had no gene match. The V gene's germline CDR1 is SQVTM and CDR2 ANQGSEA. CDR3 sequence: CSAGQGPPHYEQYF. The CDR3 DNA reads TGCAGCGCTGGACAGGGCCCCCCCCACTACGAGCAGTACTTC.

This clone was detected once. The DNA for the CDR3 is TGCGCCAGCAGCTTGGCCAGCCCAGATACGCAGTATTTT. This gives the protein CASSLASPDTQYF. V gene TRBV5-1 combines with J gene TRBJ2-3; D is ambiguous. CDR1 and CDR2 (germline): SGHRS, YFSETQ. V was clipped by 0 bases and J by 4 bases, with 6 bases between them. The CDR3 runs 13 residues. Supplemented by reference TRBV5-1 and TRBJ2-3, the full variable domain reads KAGVTQTPRYLIKTRGQQVTLSCSPISGHRSVSWYQQTPGQGLQFLFEYFSETQRNKGNFPGRFSGRQFSNSRSEMNVSTLELGDSALYLCASSLASPDTQYFGPGTRLTVL.

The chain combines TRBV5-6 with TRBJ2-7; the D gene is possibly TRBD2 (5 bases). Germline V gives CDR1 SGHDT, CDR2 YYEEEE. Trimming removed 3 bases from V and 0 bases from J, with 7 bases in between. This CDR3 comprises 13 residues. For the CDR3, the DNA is TGTGCCAGCAGCTCCGGAGGCTCCTACGAGCAGTACTTC. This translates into CASSSGGSYEQYF.

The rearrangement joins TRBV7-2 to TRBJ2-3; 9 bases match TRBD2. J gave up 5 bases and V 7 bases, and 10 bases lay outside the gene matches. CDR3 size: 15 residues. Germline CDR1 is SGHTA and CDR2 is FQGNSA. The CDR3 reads CASTLAGLAKDTQYF. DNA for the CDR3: TGTGCCAGCACCCTCGCAGGACTAGCGAAAGATACGCAGTATTTT.

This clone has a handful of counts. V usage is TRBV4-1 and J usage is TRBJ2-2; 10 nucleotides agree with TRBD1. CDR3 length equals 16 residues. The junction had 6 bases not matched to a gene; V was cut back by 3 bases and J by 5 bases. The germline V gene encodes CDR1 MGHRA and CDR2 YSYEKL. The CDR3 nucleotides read TGCGCCAGCAGCCACCAAGGGACAGGGGCTACCGGGGAGCTGTTTTTT. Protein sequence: CASSHQGTGATGELFF.

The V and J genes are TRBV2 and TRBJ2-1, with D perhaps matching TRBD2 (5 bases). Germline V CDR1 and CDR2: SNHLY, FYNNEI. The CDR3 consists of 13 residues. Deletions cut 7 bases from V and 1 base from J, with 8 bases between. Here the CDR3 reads CASKGASYNEQFF. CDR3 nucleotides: TGTGCCAGCAAGGGAGCGTCCTACAATGAGCAGTTCTTC.

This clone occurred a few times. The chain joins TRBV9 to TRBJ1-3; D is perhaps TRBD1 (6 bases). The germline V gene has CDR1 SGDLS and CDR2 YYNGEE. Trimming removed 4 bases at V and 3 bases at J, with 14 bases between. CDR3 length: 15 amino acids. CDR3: CASSLPGASGNTIYF. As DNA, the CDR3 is TGTGCCAGCAGCCTTCCAGGGGCCAGTGGAAACACCATATATTTT.

CDR3 DNA sequence: TGCAGCGTTGAAGACCAACTCTACCCCTCGGGGGGGGTGCAAGGAGATACGCAGTATTTT. It yields the protein CSVEDQLYPSGGVQGDTQYF. This sequence joins TRBV29-1 and TRBJ2-3, with 8 positions matching TRBD2. The CDR3 sequence is 20 residues long. The V and J ends lost 0 bases and 5 bases, in that order; junction bases with no gene match: 22. Germline values: CDR1 SQVTM, CDR2 ANQGSEA.

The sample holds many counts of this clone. The CDR3 is CASSFPAGRSYEQYF. CDR3 nucleotides: TGTGCCAGCAGCTTCCCCGCAGGGAGATCCTACGAGCAGTACTTC. This sequence joins TRBV7-2 and TRBJ2-7, with D possibly called TRBD1 or TRBD2 (5 bases each). Deletions cut 3 bases from V and 1 base from J, with 13 bases between. Germline V CDR1 and CDR2: SGHTA, FQGNSA. The CDR3 is 15 amino acids.

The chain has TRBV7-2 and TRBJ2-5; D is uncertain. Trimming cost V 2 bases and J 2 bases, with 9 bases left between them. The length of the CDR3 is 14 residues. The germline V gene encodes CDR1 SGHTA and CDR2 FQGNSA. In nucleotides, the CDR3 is TGTGCCAGCAGCTTATTCGGTTCTCAAGAGACCCAGTACTTC. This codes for CASSLFGSQETQYF.

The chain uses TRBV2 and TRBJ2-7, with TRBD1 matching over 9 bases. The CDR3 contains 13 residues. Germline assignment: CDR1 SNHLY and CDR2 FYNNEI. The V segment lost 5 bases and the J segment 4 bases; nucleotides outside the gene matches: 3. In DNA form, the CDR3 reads TGTGCCAGCAGTTCCGGGACAGGGTACGAGCAGTACTTC. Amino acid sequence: CASSSGTGYEQYF. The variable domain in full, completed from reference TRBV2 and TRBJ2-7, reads EPEVTQTPSHQVTQMGQEVILRCVPISNHLYFYWYRQILGQKVEFLVSFYNNEISEKSEIFDDQFSVERPDGSNFTLKIRSTKLEDSAMYFCASSSGTGYEQYFGPGTRLTVT.

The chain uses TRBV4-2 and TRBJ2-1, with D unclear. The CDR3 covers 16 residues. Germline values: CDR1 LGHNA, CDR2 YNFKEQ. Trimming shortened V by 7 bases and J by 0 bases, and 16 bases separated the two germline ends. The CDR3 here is CASTRTRASSYNEQFF. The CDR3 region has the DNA TGTGCCAGCACCCGAACGCGCGCTAGCTCCTACAATGAGCAGTTCTTC.

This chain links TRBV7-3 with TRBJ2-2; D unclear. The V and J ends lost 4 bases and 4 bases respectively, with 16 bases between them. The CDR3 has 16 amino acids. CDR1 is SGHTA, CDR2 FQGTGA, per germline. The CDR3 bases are TGTGCCAGCAGCTCATCCGTGGATGCGAGCACCGGGGAGCTGTTTTTT. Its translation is CASSSSVDASTGELFF. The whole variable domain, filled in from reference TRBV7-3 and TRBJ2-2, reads GAGVSQTPSNKVTEKGKYVELRCDPISGHTALYWYRQSLGQGPEFLIYFQGTGAADDSGLPNDRFFAVRPEGSVSTLKIQRTERGDSAVYLCASSSSVDASTGELFFGEGSRLTVL.

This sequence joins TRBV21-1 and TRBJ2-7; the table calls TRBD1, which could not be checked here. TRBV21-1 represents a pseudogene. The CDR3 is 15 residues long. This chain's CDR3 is CASSRPVGQAHEQYF. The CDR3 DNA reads TGTGCCAGCAGCCGCCCCGTGGGACAGGCCCACGAGCAGTACTTC.

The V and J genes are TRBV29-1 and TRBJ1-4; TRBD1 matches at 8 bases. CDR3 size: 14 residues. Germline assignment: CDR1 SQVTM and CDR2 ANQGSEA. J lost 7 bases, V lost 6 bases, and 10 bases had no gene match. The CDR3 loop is CSVHLTGVGEKLFF. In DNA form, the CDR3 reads TGCAGCGTACACTTGACAGGGGTGGGTGAAAAACTGTTTTTT.

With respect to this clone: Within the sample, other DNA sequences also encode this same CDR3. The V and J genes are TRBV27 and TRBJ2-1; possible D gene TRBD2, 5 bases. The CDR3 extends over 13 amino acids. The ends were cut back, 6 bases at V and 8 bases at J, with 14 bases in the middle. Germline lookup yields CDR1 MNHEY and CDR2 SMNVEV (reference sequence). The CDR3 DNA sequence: TGTGCCAGCAGCCTAGGGAGTCGGGATGAGCAGTTCTTC. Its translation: CASSLGSRDEQFF.

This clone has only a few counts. The CDR3: CATSREGGRGNTEAFF. CDR3 nucleotide sequence: TGTGCCACCAGCAGAGAAGGGGGCAGGGGGAACACTGAAGCTTTCTTT. The gene calls are TRBV15 and TRBJ1-1; 7 bases are shared with TRBD1. The CDR3 loop spans 16 amino acids. The germline CDR1 and CDR2 sequences are LNHNV and YYDKDF (reference sequence). J gave up 1 base and V 0 bases, and 5 bases lay outside the gene matches.

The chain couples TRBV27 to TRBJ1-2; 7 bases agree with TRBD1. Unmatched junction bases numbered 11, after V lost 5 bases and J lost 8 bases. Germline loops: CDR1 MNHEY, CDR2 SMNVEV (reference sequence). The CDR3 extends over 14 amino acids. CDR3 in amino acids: CASSPAPQGNGYTF. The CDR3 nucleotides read TGTGCCAGCAGTCCCGCTCCACAGGGGAACGGCTACACCTTC.

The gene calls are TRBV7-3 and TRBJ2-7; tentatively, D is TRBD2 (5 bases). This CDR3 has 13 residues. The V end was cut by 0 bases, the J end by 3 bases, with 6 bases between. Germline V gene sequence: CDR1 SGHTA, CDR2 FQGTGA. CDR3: CASSLTEGYEQYF. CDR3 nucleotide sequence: TGTGCCAGCAGCTTAACCGAGGGCTACGAGCAGTACTTC.

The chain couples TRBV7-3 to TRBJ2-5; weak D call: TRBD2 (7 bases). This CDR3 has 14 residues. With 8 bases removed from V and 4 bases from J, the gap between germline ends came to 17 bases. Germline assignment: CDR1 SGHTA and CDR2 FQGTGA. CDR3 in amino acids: CASSMGGARETQYF. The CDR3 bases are TGTGCCAGCTCAATGGGGGGGGCGAGAGAGACCCAGTACTTC.

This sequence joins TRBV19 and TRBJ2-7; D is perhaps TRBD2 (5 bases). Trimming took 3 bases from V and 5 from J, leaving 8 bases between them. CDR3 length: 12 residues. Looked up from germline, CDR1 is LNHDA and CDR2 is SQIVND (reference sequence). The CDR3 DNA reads TGTGCCAGTAGTATGGGAGCGAACGAGCAGTACTTC. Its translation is CASSMGANEQYF. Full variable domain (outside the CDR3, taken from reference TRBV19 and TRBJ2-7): DGGITQSPKYLFRKEGQNVTLSCEQNLNHDAMYWYRQDPGQGLRLIYYSQIVNDFQKGDIAEGYSVSREKKESFPLTVTSAQKNPTAFYLCASSMGANEQYFGPGTRLTVT.

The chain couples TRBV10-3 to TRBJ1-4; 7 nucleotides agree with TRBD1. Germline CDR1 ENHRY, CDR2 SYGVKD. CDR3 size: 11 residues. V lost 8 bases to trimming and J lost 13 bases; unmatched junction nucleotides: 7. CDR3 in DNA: TGTGCCATCTCGACAGGGTCGGGACTGTTTTTT. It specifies CAISTGSGLFF.

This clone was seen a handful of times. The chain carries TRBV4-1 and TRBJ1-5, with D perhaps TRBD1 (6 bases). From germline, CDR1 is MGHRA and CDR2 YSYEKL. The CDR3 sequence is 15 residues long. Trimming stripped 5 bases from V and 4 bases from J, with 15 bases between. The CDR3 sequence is CASSLTQGQNQPQHF. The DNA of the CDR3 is TGCGCCAGCAGCTTAACACAGGGCCAAAATCAGCCCCAGCATTTT.

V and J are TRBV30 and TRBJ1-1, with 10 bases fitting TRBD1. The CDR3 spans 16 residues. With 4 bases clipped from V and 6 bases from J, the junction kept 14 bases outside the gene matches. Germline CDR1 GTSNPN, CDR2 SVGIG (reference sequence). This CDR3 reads CAWKTLRDRGFAEAFF. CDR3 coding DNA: TGTGCCTGGAAAACTCTTCGGGACAGGGGATTTGCTGAAGCTTTCTTT.